These 14 T cell receptor beta chains share one sample of origin, sequenced in a study of cytomegalovirus exposure and HLA in healthy donors. PCR primers comprised 60 Vbeta and 13 Jbeta primers. Some clones are missing from TCRdb's copy, which holds only in-frame ones; the method was immunoSEQ multiplex PCR. The sample lists approximately 200,000 clones, approximately 81% occurring once. The sample consisted of PBMCs. The source of these receptors is a boy younger than 18 in good health and CMV-seronegative.

The V call is TRBV10-2, the J call TRBJ2-7, with TRBD2 identical over 13 bases. Unmatched junction bases numbered 6, after V lost 6 bases and J lost 4 bases. This CDR3 comprises 15 residues. The germline gives CDR1 WSHSY, CDR2 SAAADI. The CDR3 nucleotides read TGCGCCAGCAGGGGGGGACTAGCGGGGATATACGAGCAGTACTTC. It translates to CASRGGLAGIYEQYF.

This clone was picked up a small number of times. The gene calls are TRBV19 and TRBJ2-2, with TRBD1 matching over 7 bases. V shed 7 bases, J shed 5 bases, and the junction held 13 bases outside the gene matches. The CDR3 contains 16 residues. Looked up from germline, CDR1 is LNHDA and CDR2 is SQIVND (reference sequence). CDR3 in DNA: TGTGCCAGTACCCACATTAGGACAGGCAAAACCGGGGAGCTGTTTTTT. It is translated as CASTHIRTGKTGELFF.

A few counts support this clone. The chain has TRBV5-6 and TRBJ2-7; a weak D match, TRBD1 (6 bases). This CDR3 region has 15 residues. Germline V gene lookup returns CDR1 SGHDT and CDR2 YYEEEE. Trimming removed 4 bases at V and 1 base at J, with 15 bases between. The CDR3, as DNA: TGTGCCAGCAGCCCCCGGGGACAAGGATCCTACGAGCAGTACTTC. Its protein product is CASSPRGQGSYEQYF.

CDR3 bases: TGCAGCGCCCAAACCCCTCGGACTCTCCCGAACACCGGGGAGCTGTTTTTT. Translated, it gives CSAQTPRTLPNTGELFF. The chain uses TRBV29-1 and TRBJ2-2, with D possibly matching TRBD2 (5 bases). Looked up from germline, CDR1 is SQVTM and CDR2 is ANQGSEA. Trimming removed 7 bases at V and 0 bases at J, with 21 bases between. CDR3 length: 17 residues.

The table lists this clone with a count of one. The CDR3 is CASSGTRFGNEQFF. The DNA of the CDR3 is TGCGCCAGCAGTGGGACTAGATTCGGGAATGAGCAGTTCTTC. V gene TRBV10-1 combines with J gene TRBJ2-1; 7 bases map to TRBD2. The CDR3 has 14 amino acids. V trimming: 4 bases; J trimming: 7 bases; junction bases outside the gene matches: 7. Germline CDR1 reads WNHNN; CDR2 reads SYGVQD (reference sequence).

This clone was picked up a small number of times. The rearrangement joins TRBV29-1 to TRBJ2-1; perhaps TRBD2 as D (7 bases). V dropped 3 bases and J dropped 10 bases, with 25 bases sitting between them. The germline V gene has CDR1 SQVTM and CDR2 ANQGSEA. CDR3 size: 16 residues. Written as DNA, the CDR3 is TGCAGCGTTGAGCTAGCGGCCAACTATGGGGACATCGAGCAGTTCTTC. This gives the protein CSVELAANYGDIEQFF.

The V and J genes are TRBV7-2 and TRBJ1-4; 7 nucleotides match TRBD1. Trimming at V came to 1 base and at J to 6 bases, leaving 2 bases not matched to a gene. This CDR3 contains 14 residues. Germline V gives CDR1 SGHTA, CDR2 FQGNSA. The CDR3 nucleotides read TGTGCCAGCAGCTTAGGAGACAGGGATGAAAAACTGTTTTTT. This codes for CASSLGDRDEKLFF.

The chain combines TRBV4-1 with TRBJ1-3, with D unresolved. This CDR3 is 15 amino acids long. V lost 0 bases and J 0 bases, leaving 6 bases between the germline ends. Germline V lookup: CDR1 MGHRA, CDR2 YSYEKL. CDR3 sequence: CASSQEGLSGNTIYF. CDR3 bases: TGCGCCAGCAGCCAAGAGGGCCTCTCTGGAAACACCATATATTTT.

This clone was detected a few times. The chain uses TRBV5-1 and TRBJ1-1; TRBD1 might be the D (6 bases). This CDR3 region has 12 residues. CDR1 and CDR2 (germline): SGHRS, YFSETQ. With 4 bases removed from V and 11 bases from J, the gap between germline ends came to 15 bases. The CDR3 reads CASSPEGGLAFF. The CDR3 coding sequence is TGCGCCAGCAGCCCGGAGGGGGGGCTCGCTTTCTTT.

V and J are TRBV6-1 and TRBJ1-5, with 8 bases aligning to TRBD1. There are 17 residues in the CDR3. CDR1 and CDR2 from the germline V gene are MNHNS and SASEGT. V lost 3 bases, J lost 2 bases, and 9 bases stayed unmatched. The CDR3 DNA is TGTGCCAGCAGTGAGCGGACAGGGAGGGTAGGCAATCAGCCCCAGCATTTT. Protein: CASSERTGRVGNQPQHF.

The chain combines TRBV5-6 with TRBJ1-2, with 8 bases that match TRBD1. The V and J ends lost 4 bases and 6 bases, in that order; junction bases with no gene match: 8. The V gene's germline CDR1 is SGHDT and CDR2 YYEEEE. The CDR3 sequence is 14 residues long. The CDR3 coding sequence is TGTGCCAGCAGCGTCGCGGACAGGGCGGATGGCTACACCTTC. Encoded protein: CASSVADRADGYTF. Looking up the rest from reference TRBV5-6 and TRBJ1-2 gives the full variable domain: DAGVTQSPTHLIKTRGQQVTLRCSPKSGHDTVSWYQQALGQGPQFIFQYYEEEERQRGNFPDRFSGHQFPNYSSELNVNALLLGDSALYLCASSVADRADGYTFGSGTRLTVV.

The chain uses TRBV18 and TRBJ2-7, with D perhaps TRBD2 (6 bases). The V end lost 5 bases, the J end lost 7 bases, and 18 bases lay between the germline ends. Germline V CDR1 and CDR2: KGHSH, LQKENI. The CDR3 totals 14 residues. The CDR3 sequence is CASSEQLAQEEQYF. DNA of the CDR3: TGTGCCAGCTCAGAGCAACTAGCCCAAGAGGAGCAGTACTTC.

The chain employs TRBV28 and TRBJ2-7, with D possibly matching TRBD1 (6 bases). Per germline, CDR1 MDHEN and CDR2 SYDVKM. The CDR3 is 14 residues long. With 2 bases removed from V and 2 bases from J, the gap between germline ends came to 10 bases. CDR3 DNA: TGTGCCAGCAGTTTAACCGGACAGACCTACGAGCAGTACTTC. It encodes CASSLTGQTYEQYF.

V is TRBV5-6 and J is TRBJ1-1; 12 nucleotides line up with TRBD1. The ends lost 4 bases at V and 5 bases at J; junction bases unmatched: 9. The germline V gene has CDR1 SGHDT and CDR2 YYEEEE. The CDR3 loop spans 16 amino acids. CDR3: CASSPPGQGARTEAFF. Here the CDR3 DNA reads TGTGCCAGCAGCCCGCCGGGACAGGGGGCACGAACTGAAGCTTTCTTT.